This T cell receptor (beta chain) comes out of a study of T cell responses to AZD1222 COVID-19 vaccine. The study, taken as a whole, reports: Just a handful of AZD1222 recipients tested seropositive at baseline. Donors were largely white British and mainly female; clonal diversity was possibly underestimated. Sampled repertoires all dated from after the peak T cell response. Regions 160-218 and 743-854 held dominance among vaccine-associated CD4 TCRs, which spanned spike.

As concerns this clone: The antigen remains undetermined.

Produced via immunoSEQ multiplex PCR; TCRdb's table is partial and in-frame only. The profile shows 100,000 to 120,000 clones, 85% to 95% of them singletons. This clonotype originated in an adult in good health. The source material was peripheral blood, sampled on day 0 of AZD1222 vaccination.

The CDR3 reads CASSSGSETGQYF. CDR3 nucleotides: TGTGCCAGCAGTTCGGGGAGTGAAACAGGGCAGTACTTC. The chain links TRBV28 to TRBJ2-7; tentatively, D is TRBD1 or TRBD2 (5 bases each). CDR3 size: 13 residues. Germline V gene sequence: CDR1 MDHEN, CDR2 SYDVKM. V was clipped by 4 bases and J by 9 bases, with 16 bases between them.